The T cell receptor beta chain under discussion was sequenced for a study of cytomegalovirus exposure and HLA in healthy donors (dated by TCRdb to about 2017). A note on the overall study: An earlier analysis of 587 of the donors reported 276 Gb of sequence data and 117 million unique TCR beta sequences obtained from some 200 million T cells. Across approximately 400 genotyped donors of the cohort, an average of approximately 240,000 unique TCR beta nucleotide sequences per donor were sequenced, and roughly a sixth of those sequences were non-productive. An earlier analysis of about 600 of the donors used high-throughput TCR beta sequencing to judge whether each TCR beta V gene segment behaved as functional or pseudogenic. A separate validation cohort of approximately 120 different subjects was used in addition to the roughly 670-subject first cohort. An early release that covered approximately 600 HLA-typed donors contained around 300 gigabases of sequencing data and 65 million to 100 million unique TCR sequences. The number of donors typed differed by locus, with 629-630 for A, B, C, DRB1 and DQB1, more than 500 for DQA1, some 570 for DPA1, and some 440 for DPB1. To study patterns of TCR occurrence, a later analysis re-analyzed previously published TCR beta repertoires from hundreds of donors and added high-resolution HLA genotyping. To predict cytomegalovirus infection status, the study brought together high-throughput TCR immunosequencing, statistical association of individual TCRs with disease status, and machine learning. All discovery cohort repertoires had been generated on a single sequencing platform. Using immunosequencing, the study profiled T cell repertoires from about 620 subjects and related those repertoires to cytomegalovirus serostatus. A later genetic analysis used genome-wide SNP genotypes for about 55% of the 666 donors, treating that subset as a discovery cohort. Among the roughly 400 genotyped donors, approximately 81% belonged to the genetic ancestry cluster associated with self-reported Caucasian donors. Class I and class II HLA loci were covered by the typing at four-digit resolution. Because of strong linkage in the cohort, five DR-DQ haplotypes were treated as single units for association and clustering. Donor age, sex, ethnicity and CMV serostatus were compiled alongside the repertoire data. The study aimed to test whether cataloging public T cell receptors could reveal signatures of past pathogen exposure. Rather than drawing on any new phenotypic data, the later analysis identified candidate immune exposures from TCR beta sequences and the way those sequences occurred across donors.

Library preparation was by the immunoSEQ multiplex PCR assay. For the multiplex PCR, a mixture combining 60 forward primers for TCR Vbeta segments and 13 reverse primers for TCR Jbeta segments was used. A multiplex PCR assay on genomic DNA amplified the CDR3 region of rearranged TCR beta genes. The amplified TCR beta libraries were sequenced on the Illumina HiSeq System as 87-base-pair reads. In the paper's pipeline: In a later analysis, some 80 million unique TCR beta chains were counted across the roughly 610 repertoires, and about 9.9 million of these chains were shared by at least two donors. Raw reads were error-corrected and collapsed into unique sequences with a nearest-neighbor algorithm that merged closely related sequences to remove PCR and sequencing errors. CDR3 sequences were aligned to IMGT reference sequences to assign V, D and J gene segments. For a sequence to be retained, at least a six-nucleotide match to both a V gene segment and a J gene segment was required. Rearrangements were called productive when the CDR3 lacked stop codons and stayed in frame with V and J; all others were non-productive. Following IMGT convention, CDR3 was defined as the stretch from the second conserved V-encoded cysteine to the conserved J-encoded phenylalanine. The earlier analysis of about 570 of the donors excluded any sequence lacking an unambiguous match to a single V gene segment. In an earlier analysis of a few hundred of the donors, V segments were called functional above 56.7% productive rearrangements and were called segregating when the between-donor standard deviation exceeded 5%. A statistical classification framework was built for diagnosing cytomegalovirus status from the catalog of TCR beta chain sequences. V and J gene assignment, in a later analysis, came from comparing TCR nucleotide sequences with IMGT/GENE-DB human TR gene sequences. In a later analysis, CDR3 sequences and most-parsimonious VDJ recombination scenarios were assigned using the TCRdist pipeline. In a later analysis, each TCR beta chain was defined by its CDR3 amino acid sequence together with its V-gene family, and reads without a unique V-gene family were excluded. To address suspected cross-contamination and a sequencing artifact, a later analysis removed under 600 highly shared, low-generation-probability nucleotide sequences. In a later analysis, a clonal expansion index for each public chain was calculated from normalized within-repertoire ranks of inferred template counts. Generation probabilities in a later analysis came from a VDJ recombination model fitted to out-of-frame rearrangements, and those results were checked against IGoR. Hypergeometric tests were used in a later analysis to score TCR-TCR, TCR-HLA and TCR-CMV co-occurrence, with a repertoire-size bias correction applied to the TCR pairs. A later analysis estimated false discovery rates by permuting HLA or CMV assignments 20 times. A later analysis grouped co-occurring TCRs with DBSCAN, adding TCRdist sequence similarity when clustering within HLA-allele-positive subsets. Repertoires with fewer than 30,000 or more than 120,000 public chains were left out of co-occurrence clustering, as were roughly five repertoires with anomalous nucleotide sharing. TCRdb provides this immuneACCESS table in a form limited to in-frame rearrangements. Some clones are lacking; in checked studies, under half of them reflect an unresolved V gene, and why the rest are absent is not known. The V and J calls and clone size are taken from that table; D and trimming were inferred from the DNA. A total of around 150,000 clones appear in this sample, 75% to 80% of them only once. The top ten clonotypes cover 0.5% to 0.85% of the sample.

On the study overall, not on this receptor specifically: Three of the identified cytomegalovirus-associated TCR beta chains were confirmed in vitro to be specific for cytomegalovirus antigens. In a later genetic analysis, fewer N-insertions in productive TCRs were reported among donors in an Asian-associated ancestry cluster than the roughly 710-donor mean. In both the original and validation cohorts, the classifier was reported to diagnose cytomegalovirus status with high specificity and sensitivity. Because counts were too low, about 18 rarely observed V segments, including chromosome 9 orphons, were left out of the earlier analysis of roughly 600 of the donors. A cluster of highly shared sequence variants was judged likely to be a technical artifact of the sequencing pipeline. Because the 87-base-pair reads could not distinguish some IMGT-functional V segments, including TRBV6-2 and TRBV6-3, those segments were excluded. According to a later analysis, TCR association rates differed among HLA loci, with DRB1 alleles showing the most associated TCRs and HLA-C alleles showing the fewest. Sequencing depth was assumed to be roughly uniform across donors in the presence/absence analyses, though that assumption may not hold. Strong co-occurrence of HLA alleles, especially DR and DQ, made assigning TCR associations to individual alleles difficult. A later analysis reported that several top co-occurrence clusters appeared linked to parvovirus B19, influenza, CMV and Epstein-Barr virus. In the study, around 150 TCR beta chains were listed as associated with cytomegalovirus. This cohort had only TCR beta chains sequenced, and the lack of alpha or paired-chain data limited which features could be detected. While some public TCRs were present in many individuals, most TCR sequences turned up only very rarely across donors. Correlated functional status among segregating V segments might reflect linkage disequilibrium, but an unknown experimental factor could not be ruled out. For the cohort, immune exposure information was limited to CMV serostatus. A further reported finding was that TCR beta sequences accurately predicted the HLA-A and HLA-B alleles for most subjects in the first cohort. A later analysis associated around 16,000 TCR beta sequences with specific HLA alleles at a false discovery rate of 0.05. A later genetic analysis associated a missense DCLRE1C variant with V-gene and J-gene trimming of TCR beta chains, and an independent cohort replicated the association. It was suggested by the authors that the approach could potentially be generalized to other disease states and immunological phenotypes. Because some donors lacked HLA typing at each locus, the association tests relied only on the typed subset. Compared with equally common non-associated chains, HLA-associated TCR beta chains in a later analysis were more clonally expanded and had lower generation probabilities. According to a later analysis, most CMV-associated TCR beta chains appeared to be HLA-restricted, and the HLA associations seemed to be driven largely by CMV exposure. An earlier analysis of approximately 500 of the donors showed that most TCR beta V segments appeared in productive rearrangements either about 87% or about 30% of the time, which broadly matched IMGT annotations.

The cohort comprised around 690 healthy bone marrow donors. At the time of sampling, all cohort members were nominally healthy, though unrecorded immune exposures were likely present. The donor was CMV seronegative and was included in the group of approximately 350 seronegative cohort members. Every donor gave a peripheral blood sample, and the peripheral blood mononuclear cells from that sample were used for TCR beta sequencing. Genomic DNA was extracted from the blood cell samples with the Qiagen DNeasy Blood Extraction Kit. Trimming costs V 0 bases and J 1 base, and their ends lie 11 bases apart. Including the terminal cysteine and phenylalanine, the CDR3 comprises 15 residues. The sequence is cut down to CDR3 DNA, 45 bases in frame from base 1. CDR1 and CDR2, per the germline V gene, are SGHDT and YYEEEE. Points on this clone: Its antigen remains undetermined. It has no much larger one-base neighbor in the sample; base qualities were not kept.

In this chain, TRBV5-6 is recombined with TRBJ2-7; no D segment can be confidently identified. Sequencing input: PBMCs. The sequence was collected from a male donor in good health and CMV-seronegative. The base sequence is TGTGCCAGCAGCTTGGTACGCTACAGTTCCTACGAGCAGTACTTC. The translation is CASSLVRYSSYEQYF.